This T cell receptor beta chain was retrieved from a study of OX40 agonist ivuxolimab in advanced cancers. Study at large: A diagnosis of hepatocellular carcinoma, melanoma, renal cell or head and neck cancer was present in dose-escalation patients.

Systemic immunosuppression or a history of autoimmune disease excluded patients. This CDR3 is built from 13 residues. Per the germline V gene, CDR1 is GTSNPN and CDR2 is SVGIG (reference sequence). V lost 3 bases to trimming and J lost 8 bases, with 16 bases between them. The assay was immunoSEQ multiplex PCR, and TCRdb's table has in-frame clones only and misses some. The sample records 80,000 to 95,000 clones, 92% being singletons. The V gene is TRBV30, the J gene TRBJ1-2; tentatively, D is TRBD1 (5 bases). The sample consisted of CD4+ or CD8+ T cells sorted from blood, taken in a trial of the OX40 agonist ivuxolimab. This TCR was sampled from an adult with an advanced solid tumor such as melanoma, head and neck, liver or kidney cancer. Written as DNA, the CDR3 is TGTGCCTGGAGCGTCCCTTTTCCAGGGGGCTACACCTTC. Protein: CAWSVPFPGGYTF.